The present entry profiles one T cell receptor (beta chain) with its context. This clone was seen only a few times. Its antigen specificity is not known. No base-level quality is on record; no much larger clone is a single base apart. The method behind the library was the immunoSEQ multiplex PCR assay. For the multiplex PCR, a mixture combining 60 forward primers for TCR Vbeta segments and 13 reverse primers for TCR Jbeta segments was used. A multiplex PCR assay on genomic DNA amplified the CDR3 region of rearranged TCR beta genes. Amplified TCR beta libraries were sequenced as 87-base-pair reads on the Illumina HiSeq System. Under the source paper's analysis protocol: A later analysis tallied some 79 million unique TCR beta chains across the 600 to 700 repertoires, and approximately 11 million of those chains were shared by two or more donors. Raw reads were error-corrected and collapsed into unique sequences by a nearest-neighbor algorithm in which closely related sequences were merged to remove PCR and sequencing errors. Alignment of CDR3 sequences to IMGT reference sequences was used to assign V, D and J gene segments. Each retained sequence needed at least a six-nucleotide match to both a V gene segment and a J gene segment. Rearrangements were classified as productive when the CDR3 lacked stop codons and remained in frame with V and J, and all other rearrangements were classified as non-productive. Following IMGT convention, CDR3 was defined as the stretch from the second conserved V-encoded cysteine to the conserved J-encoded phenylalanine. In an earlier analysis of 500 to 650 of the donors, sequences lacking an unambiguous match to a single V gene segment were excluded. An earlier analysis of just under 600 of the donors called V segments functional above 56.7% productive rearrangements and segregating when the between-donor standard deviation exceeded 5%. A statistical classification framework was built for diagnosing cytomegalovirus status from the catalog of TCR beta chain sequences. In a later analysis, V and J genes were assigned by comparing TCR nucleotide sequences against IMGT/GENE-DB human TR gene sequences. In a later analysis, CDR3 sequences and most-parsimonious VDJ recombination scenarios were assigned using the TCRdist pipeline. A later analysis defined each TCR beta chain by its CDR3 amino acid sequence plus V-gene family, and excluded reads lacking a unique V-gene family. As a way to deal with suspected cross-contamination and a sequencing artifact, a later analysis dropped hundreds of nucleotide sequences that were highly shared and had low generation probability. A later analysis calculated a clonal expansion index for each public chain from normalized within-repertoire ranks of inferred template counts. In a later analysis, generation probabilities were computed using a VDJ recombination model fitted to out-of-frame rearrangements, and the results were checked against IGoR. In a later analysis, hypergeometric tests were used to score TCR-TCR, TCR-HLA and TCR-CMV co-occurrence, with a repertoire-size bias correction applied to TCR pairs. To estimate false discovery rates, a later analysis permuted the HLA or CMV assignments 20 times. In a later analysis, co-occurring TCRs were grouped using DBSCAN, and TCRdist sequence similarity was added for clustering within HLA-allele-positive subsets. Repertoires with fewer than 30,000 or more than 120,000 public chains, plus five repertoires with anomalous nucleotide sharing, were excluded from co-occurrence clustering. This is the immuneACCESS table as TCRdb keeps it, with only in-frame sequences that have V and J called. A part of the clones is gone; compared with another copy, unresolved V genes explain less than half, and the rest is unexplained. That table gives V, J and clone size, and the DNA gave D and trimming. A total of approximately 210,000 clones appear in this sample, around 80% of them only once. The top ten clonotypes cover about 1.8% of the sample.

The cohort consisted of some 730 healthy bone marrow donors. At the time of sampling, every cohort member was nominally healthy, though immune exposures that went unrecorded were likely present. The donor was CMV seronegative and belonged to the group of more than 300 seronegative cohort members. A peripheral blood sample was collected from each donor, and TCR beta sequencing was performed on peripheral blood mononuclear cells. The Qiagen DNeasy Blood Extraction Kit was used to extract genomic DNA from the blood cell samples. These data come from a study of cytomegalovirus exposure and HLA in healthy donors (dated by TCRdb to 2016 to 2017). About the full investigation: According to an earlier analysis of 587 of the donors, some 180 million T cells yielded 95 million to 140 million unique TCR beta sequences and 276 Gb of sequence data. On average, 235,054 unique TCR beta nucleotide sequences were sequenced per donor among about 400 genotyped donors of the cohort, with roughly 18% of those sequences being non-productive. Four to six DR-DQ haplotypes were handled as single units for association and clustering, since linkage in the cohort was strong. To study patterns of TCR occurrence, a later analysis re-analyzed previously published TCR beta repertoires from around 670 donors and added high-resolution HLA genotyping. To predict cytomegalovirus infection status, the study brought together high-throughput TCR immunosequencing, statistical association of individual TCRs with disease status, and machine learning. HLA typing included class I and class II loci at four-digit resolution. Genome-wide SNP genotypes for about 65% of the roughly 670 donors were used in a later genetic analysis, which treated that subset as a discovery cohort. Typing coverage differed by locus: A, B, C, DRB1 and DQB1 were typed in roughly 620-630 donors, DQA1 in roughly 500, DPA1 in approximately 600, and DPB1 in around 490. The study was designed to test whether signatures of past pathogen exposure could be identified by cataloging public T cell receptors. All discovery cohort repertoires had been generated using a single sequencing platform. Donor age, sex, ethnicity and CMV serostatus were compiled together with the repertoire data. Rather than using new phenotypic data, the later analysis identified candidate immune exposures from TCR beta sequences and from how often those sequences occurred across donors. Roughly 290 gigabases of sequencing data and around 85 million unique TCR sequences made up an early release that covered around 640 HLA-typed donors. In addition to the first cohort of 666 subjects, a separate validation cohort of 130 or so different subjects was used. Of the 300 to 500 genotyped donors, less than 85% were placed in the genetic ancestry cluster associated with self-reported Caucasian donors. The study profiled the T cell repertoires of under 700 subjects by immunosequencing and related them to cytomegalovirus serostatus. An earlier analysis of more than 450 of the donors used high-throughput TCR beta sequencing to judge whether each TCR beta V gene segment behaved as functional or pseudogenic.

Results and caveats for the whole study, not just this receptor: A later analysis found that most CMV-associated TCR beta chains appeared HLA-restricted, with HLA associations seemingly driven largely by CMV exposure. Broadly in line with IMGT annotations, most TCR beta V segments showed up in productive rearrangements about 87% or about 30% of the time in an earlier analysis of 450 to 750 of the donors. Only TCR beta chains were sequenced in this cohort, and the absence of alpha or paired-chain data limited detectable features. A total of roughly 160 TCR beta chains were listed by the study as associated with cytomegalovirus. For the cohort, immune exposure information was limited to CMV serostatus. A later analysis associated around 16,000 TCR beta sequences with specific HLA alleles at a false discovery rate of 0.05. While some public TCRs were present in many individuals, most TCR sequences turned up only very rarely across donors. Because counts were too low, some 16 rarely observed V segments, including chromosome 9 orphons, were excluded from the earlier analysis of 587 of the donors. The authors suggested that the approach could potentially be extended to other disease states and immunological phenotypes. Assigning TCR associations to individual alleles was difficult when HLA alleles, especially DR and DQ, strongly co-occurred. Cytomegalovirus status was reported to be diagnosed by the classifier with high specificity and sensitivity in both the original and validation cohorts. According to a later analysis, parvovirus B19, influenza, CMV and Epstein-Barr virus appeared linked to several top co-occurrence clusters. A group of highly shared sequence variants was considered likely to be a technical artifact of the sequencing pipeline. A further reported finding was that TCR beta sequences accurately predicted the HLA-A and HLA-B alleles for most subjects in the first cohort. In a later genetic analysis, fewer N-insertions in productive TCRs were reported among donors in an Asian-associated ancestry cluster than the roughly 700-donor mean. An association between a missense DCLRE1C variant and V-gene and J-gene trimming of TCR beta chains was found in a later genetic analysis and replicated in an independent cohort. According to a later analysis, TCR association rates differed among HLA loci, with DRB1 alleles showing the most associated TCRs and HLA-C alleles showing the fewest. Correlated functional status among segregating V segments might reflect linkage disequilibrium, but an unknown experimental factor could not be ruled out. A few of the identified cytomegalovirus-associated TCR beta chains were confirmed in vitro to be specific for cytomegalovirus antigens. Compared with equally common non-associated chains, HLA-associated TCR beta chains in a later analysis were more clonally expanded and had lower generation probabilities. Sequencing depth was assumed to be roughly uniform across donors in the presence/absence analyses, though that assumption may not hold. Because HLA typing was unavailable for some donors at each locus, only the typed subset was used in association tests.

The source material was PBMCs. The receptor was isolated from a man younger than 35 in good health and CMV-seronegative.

In nucleotide form, the sequence is TGTGCCAGCAGCTTATATCAGGAGGGGAATGAAAAACTGTTTTTT. It is translated as CASSLYQEGNEKLFF. The chain is encoded by TRBV7-2 joined to TRBJ1-4; TRBD1 is possibly the D segment (5 matching bases). As encoded in the germline V gene, CDR1 is SGHTA while CDR2 is FQGNSA. V sheds 2 bases and J sheds 5 bases, leaving 12 bases between their ends. The CDR3, from cysteine to phenylalanine, totals 15 residues. Kept here is only the CDR3 DNA, which spans 45 bases and is read in frame from base 1.